The clone carrying this TCR beta chain came up a few times. The germline V and J ends were trimmed by 5 bases and 0 bases, with 13 bases remaining between them. Germline-derived CDR1 and CDR2 are SGHVS and FNYEAQ. The CDR3 spans 15 residues. These data come from a study of blood T cell repertoires in COVID-19. Sequenced by immunoSEQ multiplex PCR; TCRdb stores in-frame clones only, minus some. The sample lists 250,000 to 350,000 clones, around nine tenths occurring once. Sequenced: peripheral blood. The chain links TRBV7-6 to TRBJ1-1; D call uncertain. This TCR derives from a woman between 35 and 50 years old who had recovered from COVID-19. The CDR3 is CASSKAHLLNTEAFF. The CDR3 DNA follows: TGTGCCAGCAGCAAAGCCCACCTCTTGAACACTGAAGCTTTCTTT.